This T cell receptor (beta chain) was documented in a study of glioma-infiltrating T cells. CDR3 length: 15 amino acids. Germline CDR1 and CDR2: SGHNT and YYREEE (reference sequence). V lost 0 bases to trimming and J lost 2 bases, with 12 bases between them. The iRepertoire nested amplicon-rescue multiplex PCR amplified TCR alpha and beta CDR3s from RNA. Tissue mRNA or PBMC total RNA, roughly 100-400 ng, went into one-step reverse transcription and amplification. TCRdb reanalysed the multiplex PCR reads using MiXCR and keeps one entry per CDR3 protein. The data contain over 120,000 distinct CDR3 sequences, about two fifths of them singletons.

The chain couples TRBV5-4 to TRBJ2-7, with a possible D match to TRBD1 (6 bases). The origin of this receptor is a human donor with low-grade glioma or glioblastoma, undergoing nonglioma brain surgery, or in good health (not recorded which). Input material: glioma tissue, nonneoplastic brain tissue, or PBMCs (not recorded which). The CDR3 loop reads CASSLAPQGTYEQYF. CDR3 DNA sequence: TGTGCCAGCAGCTTGGCTCCCCAGGGGACCTACGAGCAGTACTTC.